The 31 T cell receptor beta chains below come from one sample, sequenced in a study of technical replicates of blood from a handful of donors. Clones were read by immunoSEQ multiplex PCR, and TCRdb kept only the in-frame ones, dropping some. The sample has 70,000 to 90,000 clones; around 94% are singletons. Sequenced input: T cells isolated from PBMCs. The receptors were gathered from a human donor in good health.

The rearrangement joins TRBV9 to TRBJ2-3, with D tentatively TRBD2 (5 bases). CDR1 and CDR2 (germline): SGDLS, YYNGEE. The V end lost 0 bases, the J end lost 1 base, and 15 bases lay between the germline ends. CDR3 length: 17 residues. CDR3 residues: CASSVATEGWGTDTQYF. CDR3 DNA sequence: TGTGCCAGCAGCGTAGCTACTGAGGGTTGGGGCACAGATACGCAGTATTTT.

This rearrangement joins TRBV29-1 to TRBJ1-2; D might be TRBD1 (6 bases). With 5 bases removed from V and 4 bases from J, the gap between germline ends came to 17 bases. Germline CDR1 and CDR2: SQVTM and ANQGSEA. This CDR3 comprises 14 residues. CDR3 DNA sequence: TGCAGCGTTCCGCCGGGACACGGAATCTATGGCTACACCTTC. It encodes CSVPPGHGIYGYTF.

This chain connects TRBV15 to TRBJ2-7, with TRBD2 identical over 8 bases. Trimming removed 0 bases from V and 3 bases from J; junction bases left unmatched: 10. Germline V CDR1 and CDR2: LNHNV, YYDKDF (reference sequence). This CDR3 region has 17 residues. In DNA, the CDR3 is TGTGCCACCAGCAGAGATCTTGGTACGGGAGGGATCTACGAGCAGTACTTC. Its protein is CATSRDLGTGGIYEQYF.

The chain employs TRBV4-1 and TRBJ1-1; D ambiguous. CDR1 and CDR2 (germline): MGHRA, YSYEKL. The CDR3 consists of 12 residues. V lost 2 bases and J 3 bases, leaving 4 bases between the germline ends. CDR3 coding DNA: TGCGCCAGCAGCCAATCGTACACTGAAGCTTTCTTT. This codes for CASSQSYTEAFF.

This chain connects TRBV28 to TRBJ2-3, with D perhaps matching TRBD2 (5 bases). The CDR3 length is 15 residues. The V gene's germline CDR1 is MDHEN and CDR2 SYDVKM. Trimming cost V 5 bases and J 2 bases, with 14 bases left between them. The CDR3 nucleotides are TGTGCCAGCAGTGACTACAGCGAGGACACAGATACGCAGTATTTT. Translated: CASSDYSEDTDTQYF.

The CDR3 DNA sequence: TGTGCCAGCGTCCTCCGGGGGACAGGGGGCTACGAGCAGTACTTC. Its translation is CASVLRGTGGYEQYF. V and J are TRBV6-1 and TRBJ2-7, with TRBD1 identical over 11 bases. CDR1 MNHNS and CDR2 SASEGT come from the germline V gene. The CDR3 runs to 15 residues. V trimming: 8 bases; J trimming: 3 bases; junction bases outside the gene matches: 9.

V and J are TRBV5-1 and TRBJ2-1, with 13 nucleotides matching TRBD2. The CDR3 totals 15 residues. Losses at the gene ends were 2 bases for V and 7 bases for J; bases not matched to a gene: 3. Germline CDR1 is SGHRS and CDR2 is YFSETQ. CDR3 amino acids: CASSLLAGGGNEQFF. The CDR3, as DNA: TGCGCCAGCAGCTTACTAGCGGGAGGGGGGAATGAGCAGTTCTTC. Looking up the rest from reference TRBV5-1 and TRBJ2-1 gives the full variable domain: KAGVTQTPRYLIKTRGQQVTLSCSPISGHRSVSWYQQTPGQGLQFLFEYFSETQRNKGNFPGRFSGRQFSNSRSEMNVSTLELGDSALYLCASSLLAGGGNEQFFGPGTRLTVL.

The V and J genes are TRBV19 and TRBJ2-1; TRBD2 is a possible D gene (5 bases). Trimming stripped 10 bases from V and 11 bases from J, with 24 bases between. The CDR3 runs to 14 residues. Germline-derived CDR1 and CDR2 are LNHDA and SQIVND (reference sequence). The DNA for the CDR3 is TGTGCCACCCTGCCGGGAAATCGCTGGGATCAGCAGTTCTTC. Its protein product is CATLPGNRWDQQFF.

V gene TRBV12-5 combines with J gene TRBJ2-1; 9 bases are a match to TRBD2. CDR3 length equals 19 residues. J was trimmed by 0 bases and V by 6 bases; bases with no gene match: 15. From germline, CDR1 is LGHNT and CDR2 FRNRAP. CDR3 sequence (DNA): TGTGCTAGTGGGGCGACTAGCGGCCGGAGCTATGGCTCCTACAATGAGCAGTTCTTC. Translation gives CASGATSGRSYGSYNEQFF. Combining the CDR3 with reference TRBV12-5 and TRBJ2-1 gives the whole variable domain DARVTQTPRHKVTEMGQEVTMRCQPILGHNTVFWYRQTMMQGLELLAYFRNRAPLDDSGMPKDRFSAEMPDATLATLKIQPSEPRDSAVYFCASGATSGRSYGSYNEQFFGPGTRLTVL.

The chain employs TRBV6-5 and TRBJ1-2; 9 positions match TRBD1. The CDR3 loop spans 14 amino acids. With V trimmed by 6 bases and J by 8 bases, 10 bases remained unmatched. Germline lookup yields CDR1 MNHEY and CDR2 SVGAGI. The CDR3 reads CASRIQQGADGYTF. CDR3 coding DNA: TGTGCCAGCAGAATCCAACAGGGGGCGGACGGCTACACCTTC.

The chain is built from TRBV7-6 and TRBJ1-5; D not resolved. V dropped 1 base and J dropped 0 bases, with 7 bases sitting between them. In germline, CDR1 is SGHVS, CDR2 FNYEAQ. The CDR3 runs to 15 residues. The CDR3 bases are TGTGCCAGCAGCTTAGGAGGTAATAGCAATCAGCCCCAGCATTTT. It translates to CASSLGGNSNQPQHF. The whole variable domain, filled in from reference TRBV7-6 and TRBJ1-5, reads GAGVSQSPRYKVTKRGQDVALRCDPISGHVSLYWYRQALGQGPEFLTYFNYEAQQDKSGLPNDRFSAERPEGSISTLTIQRTEQRDSAMYRCASSLGGNSNQPQHFGDGTRLSIL.

This chain connects TRBV11-2 to TRBJ2-7, with TRBD2 matching 8 bases. CDR1 and CDR2 from the germline V gene are SGHAT and FQNNGV. The CDR3 consists of 18 residues. The V gene end was trimmed by 3 bases and the J gene end by 4 bases; junction bases not matched to a gene: 17. For the CDR3, the DNA is TGTGCCAGCAGCTTTGCCCTAGCGGGTACGTATGCTCTGTACGAGCAGTACTTC. Residues: CASSFALAGTYALYEQYF.

The V call is TRBV7-3, the J call TRBJ1-1, with 8 bases matching TRBD1. This CDR3 spans 14 amino acids. From germline, CDR1 is SGHTA and CDR2 FQGTGA. Trimming took 4 bases from V and 8 from J; bases not matched to a gene: 9. The CDR3 here is CASSSGGLEVEAFF. The CDR3 DNA reads as TGTGCCAGCAGCTCAGGGGGCCTAGAGGTGGAAGCTTTCTTT.

The chain combines TRBV27 with TRBJ2-5; no clear D. The V end was cut by 1 base, the J end by 2 bases, with 8 bases between. Germline CDR1 reads MNHEY; CDR2 reads SMNVEV (reference sequence). The length of the CDR3 is 14 residues. CDR3 sequence: CASSLLGQQETQYF. DNA for the CDR3: TGTGCCAGCAGTTTATTGGGCCAGCAAGAGACCCAGTACTTC.

The gene calls are TRBV27 and TRBJ2-3, with TRBD1 matching over 7 bases. The CDR3 covers 15 residues. The V gene end was trimmed by 7 bases and the J gene end by 3 bases; junction bases not matched to a gene: 10. CDR1 MNHEY and CDR2 SMNVEV come from the germline V gene (reference sequence). CDR3 coding DNA: TGTGCCAGCACCACGATCAGGGGGACGACAGATACGCAGTATTTT. Its protein product is CASTTIRGTTDTQYF.

The rearrangement uses TRBV28 and TRBJ1-2, with TRBD1 as a possible D gene (5 bases). The CDR3 extends over 17 amino acids. Trimming shortened V by 1 base and J by 7 bases, and 22 bases separated the two germline ends. Germline-derived CDR1 and CDR2 are MDHEN and SYDVKM. CDR3 DNA sequence: TGTGCCAGCAGTTTATTCGCAGATATCAGGGTTGTATTTGGCTACACCTTC. It encodes CASSLFADIRVVFGYTF.

For the CDR3, the DNA is TGTGCCAGCAGTGAAAACAGTCGCTACGAGCAGTACTTC. This gives the protein CASSENSRYEQYF. This rearrangement joins TRBV2 to TRBJ2-7; D unresolved. The CDR3 totals 13 residues. Trimming took off 2 bases at V and 3 bases at J, with 8 bases between the two ends. CDR1 is SNHLY and CDR2 is FYNNEI in the germline V gene. The whole variable domain, remainder taken from reference TRBV2 and TRBJ2-7, is EPEVTQTPSHQVTQMGQEVILRCVPISNHLYFYWYRQILGQKVEFLVSFYNNEISEKSEIFDDQFSVERPDGSNFTLKIRSTKLEDSAMYFCASSENSRYEQYFGPGTRLTVT.

This chain links TRBV6-5 with TRBJ1-2; D perhaps matches TRBD1 (5 bases). Trimming removed 9 bases at V and 4 bases at J, with 18 bases between. Looked up from germline, CDR1 is MNHEY and CDR2 is SVGAGI. The CDR3 covers 14 residues. In nucleotides, the CDR3 is TGTGCCAGTACGAGGCAGGGCGGTTTCTATGGCTACACCTTC. Its protein product is CASTRQGGFYGYTF.

This chain connects TRBV6-5 to TRBJ1-1; weak D call: TRBD1 (5 bases). Trimming cost V 6 bases and J 0 bases, with 11 bases left between them. CDR1 and CDR2 (germline): MNHEY, SVGAGI. The CDR3 consists of 14 residues. The CDR3 loop reads CASRQGPMNTEAFF. In DNA, the CDR3 is TGTGCCAGCAGGCAGGGTCCGATGAACACTGAAGCTTTCTTT.

The V call is TRBV27, the J call TRBJ2-1; possibly TRBD2 for D (6 bases). Germline V gene data show CDR1 as MNHEY and CDR2 as SMNVEV (reference sequence). The CDR3 has 13 residues. V lost 6 bases, J lost 6 bases, and 12 bases lay in between. CDR3 coding DNA: TGTGCCAGCAGCAGAGGGACTTTCAATGAGCAGTTCTTC. It yields the protein CASSRGTFNEQFF.

The CDR3 DNA sequence: TGTGCCAGCAGCTCGCCGGGAGAGGGGAAAAACACCATATATTTT. Translation gives CASSSPGEGKNTIYF. This chain links TRBV11-2 with TRBJ1-3; a weak D match, TRBD1 (5 bases). There are 15 residues in the CDR3. Germline V CDR1 and CDR2: SGHAT, FQNNGV. Between the trimmed V and J ends, which lost 4 bases and 6 bases, there was a span of 16 bases.

CDR3 bases: TGTGCCAGCAGTTCGCCCGGAGCCTCCTACGAGCAGTACTTC. Its translation is CASSSPGASYEQYF. The chain carries TRBV28 and TRBJ2-7, with no clear D. The V end was cut by 4 bases, the J end by 0 bases, with 10 bases between. The germline gives CDR1 MDHEN, CDR2 SYDVKM. This CDR3 is 14 amino acids long.

The V and J genes are TRBV28 and TRBJ2-5; 15 nucleotides align to TRBD2. CDR1 MDHEN and CDR2 SYDVKM come from the germline V gene. This CDR3 region has 18 residues. Trimming cost V 4 bases and J 4 bases; bases outside gene matches: 10. CDR3 DNA sequence: TGTGCCAGCAGTTCTCCGGGACTAGCGGGAGGTAGGAGAGAGACCCAGTACTTC. As protein: CASSSPGLAGGRRETQYF.

The chain employs TRBV5-5 and TRBJ1-5, with D unclear. Germline V gene data show CDR1 as SGHKS and CDR2 as YYEKEE (reference sequence). This CDR3 has 14 residues. Trimming cost V 2 bases and J 6 bases, with 12 bases left between them. The CDR3 coding sequence is TGTGCCAGCAGCTTTTGGCTAGGTGTTCAGCCCCAGCATTTT. Translating gives CASSFWLGVQPQHF.

The chain is built from TRBV28 and TRBJ1-5; D may be TRBD1 (6 bases). CDR1 and CDR2 (germline): MDHEN, SYDVKM. CDR3 size: 17 residues. V lost 2 bases, J lost 5 bases, and 19 bases lay in between. CDR3: CASSLRDYPGADQPQHF. The CDR3 bases are TGTGCCAGCAGTTTAAGGGACTATCCAGGGGCGGATCAGCCCCAGCATTTT.

This chain joins TRBV11-3 and TRBJ1-6; 8 nucleotides align to TRBD1. The CDR3 is 16 amino acids. V lost 5 bases, J lost 5 bases, and 8 bases stayed unmatched. Germline V gives CDR1 SGHNT, CDR2 YENEEA. CDR3 sequence: CASSRLPDRDNSPLHF. The DNA for the CDR3 is TGTGCCAGCAGCCGCCTTCCGGACAGGGATAATTCACCCCTCCACTTT.

DNA of the CDR3: TGTGCCAGCAGCTTCCTCTGGGACAGGGGTGGGCATGAGCAGTTCTTC. Protein product: CASSFLWDRGGHEQFF. The V gene is TRBV28, the J gene TRBJ2-1, with 10 bases matching TRBD1. The CDR3 runs to 16 residues. The V segment lost 6 bases and the J segment 8 bases; nucleotides outside the gene matches: 13. The V gene's germline CDR1 is MDHEN and CDR2 SYDVKM.

The CDR3 here is CASSRGFSNQPQHF. DNA of the CDR3: TGTGCCAGCAGCCGCGGGTTTAGCAATCAGCCCCAGCATTTT. This rearrangement joins TRBV9 to TRBJ1-5; D gene uncertain. From germline, CDR1 is SGDLS and CDR2 YYNGEE. This CDR3 has 14 amino acids. V was shortened by 4 bases and J by 0 bases, with 8 bases between the two germline ends.

V usage is TRBV5-1 and J usage is TRBJ2-5, with a tentative D call TRBD2 (6 bases). The ends were cut back, 0 bases at V and 4 bases at J, with 13 bases in the middle. Germline CDR1 is SGHRS and CDR2 is YFSETQ. The CDR3 totals 15 residues. The CDR3 loop is CASSLGLDRLETQYF. DNA of the CDR3: TGCGCCAGCAGCTTGGGACTAGATCGATTAGAGACCCAGTACTTC.

The chain joins TRBV11-1 to TRBJ1-1; weak D call: TRBD1 (5 bases). This CDR3 has 13 amino acids. V was trimmed by 3 bases and J by 9 bases, leaving 14 bases between them. Per the germline V gene, CDR1 is SGHAT and CDR2 is FQDESV (reference sequence). CDR3 DNA: TGTGCCAGCAGCTTGTATCTGGGGCAGAAAGCTTTCTTT. It specifies CASSLYLGQKAFF.

The V call is TRBV5-4, the J call TRBJ2-3; D remains unclear. Germline V CDR1 and CDR2: SGHNT, YYREEE (reference sequence). This CDR3 comprises 12 residues. V gave up 4 bases and J gave up 5 bases, with 8 bases separating them. The CDR3 reads CASSESGDTQYF. CDR3 coding DNA: TGTGCCAGCAGCGAGTCTGGAGATACGCAGTATTTT. Supplemented by reference TRBV5-4 and TRBJ2-3, the full variable domain reads ETGVTQSPTHLIKTRGQQVTLRCSSQSGHNTVSWYQQALGQGPQFIFQYYREEENGRGNFPPRFSGLQFPNYSSELNVNALELDDSALYLCASSESGDTQYFGPGTRLTVL.